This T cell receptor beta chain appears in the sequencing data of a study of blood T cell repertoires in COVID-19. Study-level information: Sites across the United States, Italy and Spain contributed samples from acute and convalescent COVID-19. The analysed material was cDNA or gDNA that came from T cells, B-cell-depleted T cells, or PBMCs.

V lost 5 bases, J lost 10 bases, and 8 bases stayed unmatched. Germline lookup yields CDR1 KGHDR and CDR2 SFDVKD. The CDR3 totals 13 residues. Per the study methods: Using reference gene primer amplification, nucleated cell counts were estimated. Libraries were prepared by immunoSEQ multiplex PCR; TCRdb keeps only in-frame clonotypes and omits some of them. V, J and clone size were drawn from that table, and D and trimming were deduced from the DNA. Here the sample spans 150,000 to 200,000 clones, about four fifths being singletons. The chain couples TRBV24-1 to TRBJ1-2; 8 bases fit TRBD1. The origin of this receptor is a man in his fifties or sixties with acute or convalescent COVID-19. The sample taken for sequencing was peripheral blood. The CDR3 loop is CATSGGQDTFYTF. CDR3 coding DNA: TGTGCCACCAGTGGGGGACAGGACACCTTCTACACCTTC.